A selection of T cell receptor beta chains follows, all from one sample in a study of CD8 T cells in ankylosing spondylitis. TCRdb analysed the 5' RACE reads with MiXCR anew, one entry per CDR3 protein. The sample has about 340,000 distinct CDR3 sequences, roughly 14% seen once; the top ten hold 1.1%. Sequencing was done on a sample of blood, either unsorted or a sorted T cell fraction (not recorded which). All receptors derive from a male donor with ankylosing spondylitis or in good health (not recorded which). Each CDR3 is given without its conserved first and last residue.

V gene	J gene	CDR3 protein
TRBV5-1	TRBJ1-1	ASKRSTGVNTEAF
TRBV3-1	TRBJ2-1	ASSQGLSLAGTLSSYNEQF
TRBV5-1	TRBJ2-4	ASSTSGGRENIQY
TRBV5-6	TRBJ2-3	ASSAWTDTQY
TRBV20-1	TRBJ1-2	SALGGFADYGYT
TRBV5-1	TRBJ2-3	ASSFGTGVDTQY
TRBV5-1	TRBJ2-2	ASSLSLTGVSGELF
TRBV6-6	TRBJ2-5	ASRRGARETQY
TRBV5-6	TRBJ2-2	ASSLPGAKDTGELF
TRBV12-3/TRBV12-4	TRBJ2-7	ASRGGACEQY
TRBV29-1	TRBJ2-7	SALGGAIYEQY
TRBV7-2	TRBJ2-5	ASSLGRFQETQY
TRBV19	TRBJ2-2	ASSVRQDSSNTGELF
TRBV5-6	TRBJ1-1	ASSLRWNTEAF
TRBV5-1	TRBJ2-5	ASRTDQETQY
TRBV2	TRBJ2-3	AGPQDTQY
TRBV7-9	TRBJ2-3	ASSLDGYTDTQY
TRBV15	TRBJ2-7	ATSRDQSYEQY
TRBV20-1	TRBJ2-1	SARDKRLAGVVTYNEQF
TRBV7-9	TRBJ1-1	ASSLIGYTEAF
TRBV12-3/TRBV12-4	TRBJ2-3	ASSLIASTQY
TRBV6-2/TRBV6-3	TRBJ1-1	ASSSPDWTALPALLPMNTEAF
TRBV12-3/TRBV12-4	TRBJ2-7	ASSGSTQGSYEQY
TRBV6-1	TRBJ2-5	ATRYGRLQETQY
TRBV7-9	TRBJ2-5	ASSFGQVQETQY
TRBV18	TRBJ2-3	ASSHGTPATSTDTQY
TRBV2	TRBJ2-7	ASTDHTYEQY